Reported below is one TCR beta chain. Antigen: not known. The record originates from a study of T cell responses to AZD1222 COVID-19 vaccine. Some clones are missing from TCRdb's copy, which holds only in-frame ones; the method was immunoSEQ multiplex PCR. This table holds about 140,000 clones, 85% to 95% found once. Regarding the study as a whole: Mostly white British, mostly female donors; authors suggested clonal diversity may be underestimated. A reported finding is that nearly half of spike-specific TCRs target unmutated variant regions.

The ends were cut back, 0 bases at V and 8 bases at J, with 14 bases in the middle. Germline CDR1 is SGHRS and CDR2 is YFSETQ. This CDR3 is built from 15 residues. The source material was peripheral blood, sampled 28 days after the second AZD1222 dose. This sequence originates from an adult who received the AZD1222 COVID-19 vaccine. This chain uses TRBV5-1 with TRBJ1-4; D is unclear. The CDR3 loop reads CASSLGPGLGEKLFF. In DNA form, the CDR3 reads TGCGCCAGCAGCTTGGGTCCGGGGTTAGGAGAAAAACTGTTTTTT.